This T cell receptor beta chain was identified in a study of blood T cell repertoires in COVID-19. Across the study: Sites in the United States, Italy and Spain provided acute and convalescent COVID-19 samples. T cells, B-cell-depleted T cells, or PBMCs provided the cDNA or gDNA that served as material.

CDR1 and CDR2 (germline): KGHSH, LQKENI. Trimming removed 1 base at V and 0 bases at J, with 16 bases between. This CDR3 comprises 18 residues. Data came from immunoSEQ multiplex PCR; TCRdb stores just in-frame clones and leaves some out. The profile shows 200,000 to 250,000 clones, roughly nine tenths of them singletons. The chain is built from TRBV18 and TRBJ2-1, with D tentatively TRBD2 (5 bases). Sequencing was performed on peripheral blood. The receptor was derived from a man between 70 and 80 years old with acute or convalescent COVID-19. CDR3 bases: TGTGCCAGCTCACCACGGAGTCAGGCCGGGAACTCCTACAATGAGCAGTTCTTC. It encodes CASSPRSQAGNSYNEQFF.